This T cell receptor beta chain derives from a study of Ad26.COV2.S vaccination and SARS-CoV-2 variants (dated by TCRdb to the early 2020s). Regarding the research as a whole: Vaccine-arm donors were drawn from COV1001, a multicentre, randomized, double-blind, placebo-controlled phase I-IIa trial of Ad26.COV2.S in healthy adults. The TCR-sequenced set comprised around 32 samples: roughly 19 Ad26.COV2.S vaccine recipients, 5 placebo recipients and 8 SARS-CoV-2 convalescent individuals. The specificity and breadth of SARS-CoV-2-reactive T cell receptors after Ad26.COV2.S vaccination were assessed by TCRbeta repertoire sequencing. Trial participants were randomized into five groups of five: low-dose or high-dose Ad26.COV2.S given once or twice, or placebo on both occasions. Ad26.COV2.S was given intramuscularly at 5x10^10 or 1x10^11 viral particles, as a single shot or as two shots 56 days apart. Blinding of investigators to trial group allocation was maintained during experiments and outcome assessment.

The paper as a whole reports these results and caveats: Comparing responses between vaccine doses or regimens was not something the study was powered to do. After vaccination, substantial breadth of spike-specific CD8+ and CD4+ T cell responses was reported. Comparable non-spike TCR breadth was observed between vaccine and placebo recipients, consistent with only spike being contained in the vaccine. Higher spike-specific TCR breadth was observed in Ad26.COV2.S recipients than in placebo recipients (P = 0.0014). The authors noted that the TCR breadth and depth analyses may have underestimated total T cell responses.

Trimming takes 3 bases off V and 3 bases off J; junction bases not matched to a gene: 9. Taken from the germline V gene, the CDR1 and CDR2 loops are SGHDN and FVKESK. The CDR3 goes from the cysteine to the phenylalanine over 16 residues. The retained sequence is limited to the CDR3, 48 bases, with the frame set at the first base. The treatment or condition tag for this specimen amounts to: some 20 received Ad26.COV2.S at low or high dose, single or two shots; several received placebo; per-sample allocation not given. Repertoires of vaccine and placebo recipients were sequenced from samples collected on day 63 after the first injection. In Cohort 1b, 25 to 30 adults aged 18-55 years were enrolled at a single site in Boston, USA, between 29 July and 7 August 2020. Ad26.COV2.S was a replication-incompetent adenovirus type 26 vector expressing a prefusion-stabilized SARS-CoV-2 spike protein from the original Wuhan strain.

To note about this clone: It lacks a known antigen. It has no much larger one-base neighbor in the sample; base qualities were not kept.

TCRbeta CDR3 regions were sequenced with the immunoSEQ Assay. After extraction, genomic DNA underwent amplification by bias-controlled multiplex PCR, followed by high-throughput sequencing. As for the authors' bioinformatics: To quantify the absolute abundance of every unique TCRbeta CDR3 region, sequences were collapsed and filtered. T cell fraction was estimated by normalizing TCRbeta template counts to usable DNA, which was measured by amplifying reference genes present in all nucleated cells. Repertoire TCRs were annotated as SARS-CoV-2-specific when V gene, CDR3 amino acid sequence and J gene were exactly matched to a known reactive TCR set. MIRA supplied the reference SARS-CoV-2 TCR set, which was filtered for enrichment in COVID-19-positive ImmuneCODE repertoires so that public or cross-reactive TCRs were removed. Drawing on the MIRA antigens, annotated TCRs were analysed further at the level of specific ORF or position within ORF. Breadth was defined as the number of annotated unique rearrangements divided by the total number of unique productive rearrangements, and depth was defined as the summed frequency of the annotated unique rearrangements. TCR breadth was compared between groups using two-sided Wilcoxon rank-sum tests. Here the immuneACCESS table is served through TCRdb, limited to in-frame sequences with V and J called. Missing clones are a known gap in these copies; in checked studies unresolved V genes cover under half, and the rest lacks a known reason. V and J calls and clone size follow that table, whereas D and trimming were derived from the DNA. The sample table shows 440,000 or so clones, and about nine tenths are seen once. The ten top clones hold roughly 4.3% of the sample.

The chain is assembled from TRBV14 and TRBJ2-7, with TRBD2 identical over 9 junction bases. The sample was peripheral blood, taken in a trial of Ad26.COV2.S vaccine versus placebo. This TCR derives from a person aged 18-60 years who received the Ad26.COV2.S COVID-19 vaccine or a placebo. The CDR3 protein sequence reads: CASSHLSGGRVYEQYF. At the DNA level, the sequence is TGTGCCAGCAGCCACCTGAGCGGGGGGCGAGTCTACGAGCAGTACTTC.